Detailed here is one T cell receptor beta chain. These data belong to a study of T cell responses to AZD1222 COVID-19 vaccine. Germline lookup yields CDR1 MDHEN and CDR2 SYDVKM. CDR3 length equals 13 residues. J lost 5 bases, V lost 5 bases, and 3 bases had no gene match. Here immunoSEQ multiplex PCR was the method, and the copy in TCRdb shows in-frame clones only, minus some. The table has 190,000 or so clones, approximately 95% seen once; the top ten hold more than 0.8%. The sample here was peripheral blood, taken 28 days after the second AZD1222 dose. This clonotype originated in an adult who received the AZD1222 COVID-19 vaccine. The chain uses TRBV28 and TRBJ2-5; 9 nucleotides align to TRBD1. In DNA, the CDR3 is TGTGCCAGCAGTGGGGACAGGGTGGAGACCCAGTACTTC. As protein: CASSGDRVETQYF.